These T cell receptor beta chains were read from a single sample in a study of CD8 T cells in Susac syndrome. TCRdb ran MiXCR on the immunoSEQ multiplex PCR reads and lists one entry per CDR3 protein. The sample lists roughly 190,000 distinct CDR3 sequences, 95% seen once, with about 0.17% in the top ten. The sequencing input was CD8+ T cells from PBMCs. All receptors come from a human donor with Susac syndrome. Both conserved end residues are trimmed from each CDR3. The size field is filled for only some rows; it gives once, few, many or a size class.

V gene	J gene	clone size	CDR3 protein
TRBV28	TRBJ1-2	NA	ASSPTASPGYT
TRBV11-2	TRBJ2-2	NA	ASNVFGQMNTGELF
TRBV12-3/TRBV12-4	TRBJ1-5	NA	ASSRGSQPQH
TRBV7-2	TRBJ2-7	once	ASSLDRGQGLYEQY
TRBV25-1	TRBJ2-5	NA	ASRGGTEDVNAETQY
TRBV7-9	TRBJ2-3	NA	ATQLSTDTQY
TRBV3-1	TRBJ2-7	NA	AGSQEHRAGPLSYEQY
TRBV7-3	TRBJ1-4	NA	ASSLTECSEKLF
TRBV5-1	TRBJ2-5	NA	ASTEGLAGGQETQY
TRBV13	TRBJ2-7	NA	ASSGLAGALSYEQY
TRBV30	TRBJ1-1	NA	AWSVSKNTEAF
TRBV5-6	TRBJ2-7	NA	ASSFLDWASYEQY
TRBV6-5	TRBJ2-5	NA	ASSYSTSGETQY
TRBV18	TRBJ1-4	NA	ASSLSKEGTNEKLF
TRBV28	TRBJ1-4	NA	ASSLRADSLGEKLF
TRBV13	TRBJ1-6	NA	ASSAAGARLNSPLH
TRBV27	TRBJ2-7	NA	ASSYDFGTGFYEQY
TRBV20-1	TRBJ1-2	NA	SATARTVYGYT
TRBV7-7	TRBJ2-2	NA	ASSLEREGELF
TRBV15	TRBJ2-3	NA	ATSARQGATDTQY
TRBV5-1	TRBJ2-7	NA	ASTLGIGRPGRYEQY
TRBV4-1	TRBJ2-4	NA	ASSQSRVAKNIQY
TRBV6-5	TRBJ1-1	NA	ASSYRFNTEAF
TRBV6-5	TRBJ2-1	NA	ASSYRQTSYNEQF
TRBV20-1	TRBJ2-2	once	SASGLGELF
TRBV4-1	TRBJ2-7	NA	ASSRLLADQGEQY
TRBV7-9	TRBJ1-4	once	ASSLTGQLNEKLF
TRBV20-1	TRBJ2-7	NA	SAARTGSEQY
TRBV28	TRBJ1-5	NA	ASRDRGSNQPQH
TRBV13	TRBJ2-7	NA	ASSAPGQLFDEQY
TRBV9	TRBJ2-1	NA	ASSAGLAGYEQF
TRBV5-6	TRBJ2-7	few	ASSLGPAYEQY
TRBV5-4	TRBJ2-7	NA	ASSLQIGTGTYEQY
TRBV20-1	TRBJ2-1	NA	SAEYLAGGSYEQF